Listed here are 21 T cell receptor beta chains from one sample, sequenced in a study of T cell repertoires and HLA-DP antigens. Libraries were prepared by immunoSEQ multiplex PCR; TCRdb keeps only in-frame clonotypes and omits some of them. The sample records roughly 110,000 clones, approximately 92% being singletons. These receptors are not linked to any known antigen. The sequenced sample consisted of CD4+ T cells from PBMCs. The receptors here all came from a woman aged 18-30 years in good health and CMV-seronegative.

This chain connects TRBV5-1 to TRBJ2-7; 10 nucleotides match TRBD2. CDR1 is SGHRS, CDR2 YFSETQ, per germline. The CDR3 covers 14 residues. The V gene end was trimmed by 1 base and the J gene end by 5 bases; junction bases not matched to a gene: 3. CDR3 bases: TGCGCCAGCAGCTTGCAGCTAGCGGGAGACGAGCAGTACTTC. Amino acids: CASSLQLAGDEQYF.

The CDR3: CAIRQFRDSLFGGYTF. DNA of the CDR3: TGTGCCATCAGACAATTCCGGGACAGTTTGTTCGGTGGCTACACCTTC. V usage is TRBV10-3 and J usage is TRBJ1-2; 7 nucleotides line up with TRBD1. This CDR3 contains 16 residues. V trimming: 6 bases; J trimming: 7 bases; junction bases outside the gene matches: 17. Germline V CDR1 and CDR2: ENHRY, SYGVKD.

The genes are TRBV19 and TRBJ2-1; 9 bases agree with TRBD1. Germline-derived CDR1 and CDR2 are LNHDA and SQIVND (reference sequence). CDR3 length: 16 amino acids. The V and J ends lost 6 bases and 6 bases, in that order; junction bases with no gene match: 12. The CDR3 is CASRQQGAMGPNEQFF. The CDR3 DNA reads as TGTGCCAGTAGACAACAGGGGGCGATGGGTCCCAATGAGCAGTTCTTC.

The CDR3 here is CSVEDRRRGLEKLFF. The CDR3 DNA sequence: TGCAGCGTTGAAGATCGGCGCAGGGGGCTTGAAAAACTGTTTTTT. This chain joins TRBV29-1 and TRBJ1-4, with 8 bases identical to TRBD1. This CDR3 is 15 amino acids long. Germline assignment: CDR1 SQVTM and CDR2 ANQGSEA. The V and J ends lost 0 bases and 7 bases, in that order; junction bases with no gene match: 7.

V gene TRBV5-4 combines with J gene TRBJ2-7, with TRBD1 identical over 8 bases. Germline V CDR1 and CDR2: SGHNT, YYREEE (reference sequence). V lost 3 bases, J lost 6 bases, and 11 bases stayed unmatched. The CDR3 has 15 amino acids. The CDR3 nucleotides read TGTGCCAGCAGCTCCCCAGGGGGCGCTACGGGCGAGCAGTACTTC. Translating it yields CASSSPGGATGEQYF.

The rearrangement links TRBV5-1 to TRBJ2-5; 9 bases map to TRBD1. Germline CDR1 and CDR2: SGHRS and YFSETQ. Unmatched junction bases numbered 4, after V lost 2 bases and J lost 5 bases. The CDR3 spans 14 residues. The DNA for the CDR3 is TGCGCCAGCAGCTTACAGGGGGCATGGGAGACCCAGTACTTC. This translates into CASSLQGAWETQYF.

V and J are TRBV21-1 and TRBJ2-7; TRBD1, the table's D call, was not compared with the DNA. TRBV21-1 is flagged as a pseudogene. This CDR3 has 17 amino acids. CDR3 region: CASSKVGDRGSGYEQYF. The CDR3 DNA reads as TGTGCCAGCAGCAAAGTGGGGGACAGGGGAAGTGGGTACGAGCAGTACTTC.

The sample holds a few counts of this clone. A junction end diverges from the germline sequence, so it may reflect a read error. The V gene is TRBV7-7, the J gene TRBJ2-7, with D maybe TRBD1 (6 bases). The CDR3 covers 16 residues. Germline loops: CDR1 SSHAT, CDR2 FNYEAQ (reference sequence). The CDR3 region is CASSPFPRGSNYEQYF. CDR3 sequence (DNA): TGTGCTAGCAGCCCGTTCCCGAGGGGGTCAAACTACGAGCAGTACTTC.

The chain has TRBV9 and TRBJ1-1; possible D gene TRBD1, 5 bases. V lost 0 bases to trimming and J lost 3 bases, with 18 bases between them. The CDR3 totals 17 residues. Germline-derived CDR1 and CDR2 are SGDLS and YYNGEE. CDR3 amino acids: CASSVGVRGNEDTEAFF. The CDR3 bases are TGTGCCAGCAGCGTAGGGGTCCGGGGGAATGAGGACACTGAAGCTTTCTTT.

The chain employs TRBV7-2 and TRBJ1-2; D may be TRBD1 (6 bases). The CDR3 sequence is 14 residues long. The germline V and J ends were trimmed by 1 base and 7 bases, with 13 bases remaining between them. Germline V lookup: CDR1 SGHTA, CDR2 FQGNSA. The CDR3 sequence: CASSLVFSGVGYTF. The CDR3 DNA sequence: TGTGCCAGCAGCTTAGTATTTTCAGGGGTTGGCTACACCTTC.

V gene TRBV6-6 combines with J gene TRBJ1-2; D might be TRBD1 (6 bases). The V end was cut by 4 bases, the J end by 13 bases, with 13 bases between. The CDR3 consists of 11 residues. Per the germline V gene, CDR1 is MNHNY and CDR2 is SVGAGI (reference sequence). The CDR3 nucleotides are TGTGCCAGCAGTTCCAGGACAGATCTCACCTTC. It translates to CASSSRTDLTF.

The gene calls are TRBV4-1 and TRBJ1-2; 11 nucleotides match TRBD1. V dropped 4 bases and J dropped 6; count of bases not matched to a gene: 7. This CDR3 has 15 residues. Germline V gene sequence: CDR1 MGHRA, CDR2 YSYEKL. CDR3 amino acids: CASSLDRGHRNGYTF. For the CDR3, the DNA is TGCGCCAGCAGCCTGGACAGGGGGCATAGAAATGGCTACACCTTC.

Written as DNA, the CDR3 is TGCGCCAGCAGCAGCGGGGATTACGGCTACACCTTC. It translates to CASSSGDYGYTF. The V gene is TRBV4-3, the J gene TRBJ1-2; D gene uncertain. Germline V gene data show CDR1 as LGHNA and CDR2 as YSLEER. The CDR3 runs 12 residues. The V end was cut by 5 bases, the J end by 8 bases, with 12 bases between.

This sequence joins TRBV14 and TRBJ2-3; 7 bases agree with TRBD1. Trimming took 0 bases from V and 4 from J; bases not matched to a gene: 7. The CDR3 covers 16 residues. Germline loops: CDR1 SGHDN, CDR2 FVKESK. In DNA form, the CDR3 reads TGTGCCAGCAGCCAAGAATTCAGGGGGTGGGCAGATACGCAGTATTTT. This sequence encodes CASSQEFRGWADTQYF. The whole variable domain, remainder taken from reference TRBV14 and TRBJ2-3, is EAGVTQFPSHSVIEKGQTVTLRCDPISGHDNLYWYRRVMGKEIKFLLHFVKESKQDESGMPNNRFLAERTGGTYSTLKVQPAELEDSGVYFCASSQEFRGWADTQYFGPGTRLTVL.

The chain uses TRBV9 and TRBJ2-2; a weak D match, TRBD1 (5 bases). The CDR3 loop spans 16 amino acids. Trimming left V 4 bases short and J 6 bases short, with 19 bases between. The germline V gene has CDR1 SGDLS and CDR2 YYNGEE. CDR3 bases: TGTGCCAGCAGCCCTCCCGGCAGGGCCCCTTCCGGGGAGCTGTTTTTT. As protein: CASSPPGRAPSGELFF.

This clone was observed a single time. V usage is TRBV2 and J usage is TRBJ1-4; 8 nucleotides agree with TRBD1. From germline, CDR1 is SNHLY and CDR2 FYNNEI. Unmatched junction bases numbered 5, after V lost 4 bases and J lost 1 base. The CDR3 loop spans 16 amino acids. DNA of the CDR3: TGTGCCAGCAGTGGCAGGGGGCTGGTAACTAATGAAAAACTGTTTTTT. It yields the protein CASSGRGLVTNEKLFF.

The rearrangement links TRBV4-3 to TRBJ1-5, with TRBD1 as a possible D gene (5 bases). There are 14 residues in the CDR3. V was shortened by 4 bases and J by 7 bases, with 14 bases between the two germline ends. In germline, CDR1 is LGHNA, CDR2 YSLEER. CDR3 nucleotide sequence: TGCGCCAGCAGCCGAACGGCGGGGGTCCAGCCCCAGCATTTT. Amino acids: CASSRTAGVQPQHF.

The chain is built from TRBV6-1 and TRBJ2-7, with D perhaps matching TRBD1 (6 bases). The CDR3 loop spans 12 amino acids. V lost 8 bases and J 5 bases, leaving 13 bases between the germline ends. Germline V lookup: CDR1 MNHNS, CDR2 SASEGT. The CDR3 DNA reads as TGTGCCAGCTCACCGGCAGGGGACGAGCAGTACGTC. Translated: CASSPAGDEQYV.

This chain links TRBV6-1 with TRBJ2-7, with D possibly being TRBD1 or TRBD2 (6 bases each). Germline CDR1 is MNHNS and CDR2 is SASEGT. This CDR3 contains 14 residues. Trimming left V 6 bases short and J 2 bases short, with 14 bases between. The CDR3 sequence: CASRDSGGPYEQYF. In DNA form, the CDR3 reads TGTGCCAGCAGAGACTCCGGGGGCCCCTACGAGCAGTACTTC.

V gene TRBV7-9 combines with J gene TRBJ2-1; 7 nucleotides match TRBD1. With V trimmed by 7 bases and J by 5 bases, 11 bases remained unmatched. CDR1 and CDR2 from the germline V gene are SEHNR and FQNEAQ (reference sequence). This CDR3 has 15 residues. The CDR3 sequence is CASTPGTAFHNEQFF. CDR3 bases: TGTGCCAGCACCCCAGGGACAGCCTTTCACAATGAGCAGTTCTTC.

The genes are TRBV6-1 and TRBJ1-1; D is perhaps TRBD1 (6 bases). The CDR3 has 15 residues. The ends were cut back, 11 bases at V and 1 base at J, with 20 bases in the middle. In germline, CDR1 is MNHNS, CDR2 SASEGT. The CDR3 protein is CAGGGEPIRNTEAFF. The CDR3 DNA reads TGTGCCGGGGGGGGCGAACCCATTAGGAACACTGAAGCTTTCTTT.